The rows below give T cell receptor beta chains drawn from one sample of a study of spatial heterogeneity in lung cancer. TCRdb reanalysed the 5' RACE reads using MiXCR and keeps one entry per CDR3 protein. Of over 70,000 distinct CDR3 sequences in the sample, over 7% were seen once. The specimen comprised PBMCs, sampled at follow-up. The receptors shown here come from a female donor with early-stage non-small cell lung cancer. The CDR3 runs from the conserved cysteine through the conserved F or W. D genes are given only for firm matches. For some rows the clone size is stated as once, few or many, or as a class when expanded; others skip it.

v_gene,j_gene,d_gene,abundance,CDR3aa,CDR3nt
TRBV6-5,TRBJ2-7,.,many,CASSYGRDTRAYEQYF,TGTGCCAGCAGTTACGGCCGGGACACGAGAGCGTACGAGCAGTACTTC
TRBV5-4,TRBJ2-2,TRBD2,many,CASSLGTSGSNTGELFF,TGTGCCAGCAGCCTGGGGACTAGCGGTTCGAACACCGGGGAGCTGTTTTTT
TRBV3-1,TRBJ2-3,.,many,CASSQDQNTQYF,TGTGCCAGCAGCCAAGATCAGAATACGCAGTATTTT
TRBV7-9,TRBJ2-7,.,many,CASSFEEQYF,TGTGCCAGCAGCTTCGAAGAGCAGTACTTC
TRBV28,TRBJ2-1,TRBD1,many,CASRDRGSYNEQFF,TGTGCCAGCAGGGACAGGGGGTCCTACAATGAGCAGTTCTTC
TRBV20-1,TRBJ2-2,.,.,CSARPGQNTGELFF,TGCAGTGCTAGACCGGGACAAAACACCGGGGAGCTGTTTTTT
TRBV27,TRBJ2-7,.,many,CVVGPGHYEQYF,TGCGTCGTGGGGCCCGGCCACTACGAGCAGTACTTC
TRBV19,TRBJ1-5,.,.,CASMELGAGNQPQHF,TGTGCCAGTATGGAGCTGGGGGCAGGCAATCAGCCCCAGCATTTT
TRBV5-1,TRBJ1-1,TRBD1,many,CASSSGTVSTEAFF,TGCGCCAGCAGCTCCGGGACAGTTTCCACTGAAGCTTTCTTT
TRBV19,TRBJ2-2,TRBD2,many,CASSIGTSGNPTGELFF,TGTGCCAGTAGTATTGGGACTAGCGGGAATCCCACCGGGGAGCTGTTTTTT
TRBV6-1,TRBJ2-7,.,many,CASSEDPYSSYEQYF,TGTGCCAGCAGTGAAGATCCTTACAGCTCCTACGAGCAGTACTTC
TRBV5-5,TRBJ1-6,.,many,CASGAGTWNSPLHF,TGTGCCAGCGGGGCCGGGACATGGAATTCACCCCTCCACTTT
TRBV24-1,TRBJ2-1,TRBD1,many,CATGTGPPYNEQFF,TGTGCCACCGGGACAGGCCCTCCTTACAATGAGCAGTTCTTC
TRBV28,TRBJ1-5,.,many,CASSLGGVEGNQPQHF,TGTGCCAGCAGTCTCGGAGGGGTTGAGGGCAATCAGCCCCAGCATTTT
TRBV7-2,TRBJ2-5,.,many,CASSSRQTQYF,TGTGCCAGCAGCTCGCGTCAGACCCAGTACTTC
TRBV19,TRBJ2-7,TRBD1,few,CASSMGQIYEQYF,TGTGCCAGTAGTATGGGACAGATCTACGAGCAGTACTTC
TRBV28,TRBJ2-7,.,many,CASSFIRSTYEQYF,TGTGCCAGCAGTTTCATTCGGTCAACCTACGAGCAGTACTTC
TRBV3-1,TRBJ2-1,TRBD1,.,CASSQEGTGMYNEQFF,TGTGCCAGCAGCCAAGAAGGGACAGGCATGTACAATGAGCAGTTCTTC
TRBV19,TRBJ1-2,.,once,CASSMMAGSPANYGYTF,TGTGCCAGTAGTATGATGGCAGGGAGCCCAGCTAACTATGGCTACACCTTC
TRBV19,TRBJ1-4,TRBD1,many,CATSPDRDGEKLFF,TGTGCCACTTCCCCGGACAGGGACGGCGAAAAACTGTTTTTT
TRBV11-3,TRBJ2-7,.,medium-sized,CASSFSSGEQYF,TGTGCCAGCAGTTTTAGCTCAGGGGAGCAGTACTTC
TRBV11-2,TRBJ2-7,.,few,CASSSQEGGHYEQYF,TGTGCCAGCAGCTCGCAGGAGGGGGGCCACTACGAGCAGTACTTC
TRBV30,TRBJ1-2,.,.,CAWRWQDSVYGYTF,TGTGCCTGGAGATGGCAGGACAGCGTCTATGGCTACACCTTC
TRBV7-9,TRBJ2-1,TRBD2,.,CASSSPSGRHNEQFF,TGTGCCAGCAGCTCCCCTAGCGGGAGGCACAATGAGCAGTTCTTC
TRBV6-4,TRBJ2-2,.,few,CASSDSGGLENGELFF,TGTGCCAGCAGTGACTCGGGCGGCCTAGAGAACGGGGAGCTGTTTTTT
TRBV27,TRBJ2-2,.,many,CASSYESGELFF,TGTGCCAGCAGCTATGAATCCGGGGAGCTGTTTTTT
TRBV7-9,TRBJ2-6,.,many,CASSLHPSGANVLTF,TGTGCCAGCAGTCTTCATCCTTCTGGGGCCAACGTCCTGACTTTC